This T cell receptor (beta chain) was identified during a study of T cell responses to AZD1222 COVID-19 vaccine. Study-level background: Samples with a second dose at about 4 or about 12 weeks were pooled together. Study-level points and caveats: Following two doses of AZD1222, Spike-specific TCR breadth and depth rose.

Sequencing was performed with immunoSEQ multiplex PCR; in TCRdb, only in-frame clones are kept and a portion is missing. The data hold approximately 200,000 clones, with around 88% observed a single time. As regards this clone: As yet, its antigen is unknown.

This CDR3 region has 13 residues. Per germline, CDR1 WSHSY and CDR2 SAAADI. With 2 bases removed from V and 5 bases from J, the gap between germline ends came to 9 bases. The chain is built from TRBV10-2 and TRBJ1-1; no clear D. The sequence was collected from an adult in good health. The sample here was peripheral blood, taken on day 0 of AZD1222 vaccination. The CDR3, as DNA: TGCGCCAGCAGTGAGGGGGTATTGACTGAAGCTTTCTTT. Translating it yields CASSEGVLTEAFF.